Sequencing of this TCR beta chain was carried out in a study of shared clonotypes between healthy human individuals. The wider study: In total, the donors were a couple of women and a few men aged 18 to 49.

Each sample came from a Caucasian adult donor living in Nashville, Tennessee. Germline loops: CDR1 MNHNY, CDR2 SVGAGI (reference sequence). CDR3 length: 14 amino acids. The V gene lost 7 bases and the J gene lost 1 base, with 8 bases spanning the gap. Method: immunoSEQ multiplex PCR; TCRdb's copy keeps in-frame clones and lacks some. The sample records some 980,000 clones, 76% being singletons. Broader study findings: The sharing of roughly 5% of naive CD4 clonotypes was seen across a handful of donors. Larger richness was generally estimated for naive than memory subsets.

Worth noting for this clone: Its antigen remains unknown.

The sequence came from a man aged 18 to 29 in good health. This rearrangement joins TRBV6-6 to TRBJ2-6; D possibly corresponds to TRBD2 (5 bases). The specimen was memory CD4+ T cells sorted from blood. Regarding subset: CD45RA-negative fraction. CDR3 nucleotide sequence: TGTGCCAGCAACGGGGTATCTGGGGCCAACGTCCTGACTTTC. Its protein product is CASNGVSGANVLTF.